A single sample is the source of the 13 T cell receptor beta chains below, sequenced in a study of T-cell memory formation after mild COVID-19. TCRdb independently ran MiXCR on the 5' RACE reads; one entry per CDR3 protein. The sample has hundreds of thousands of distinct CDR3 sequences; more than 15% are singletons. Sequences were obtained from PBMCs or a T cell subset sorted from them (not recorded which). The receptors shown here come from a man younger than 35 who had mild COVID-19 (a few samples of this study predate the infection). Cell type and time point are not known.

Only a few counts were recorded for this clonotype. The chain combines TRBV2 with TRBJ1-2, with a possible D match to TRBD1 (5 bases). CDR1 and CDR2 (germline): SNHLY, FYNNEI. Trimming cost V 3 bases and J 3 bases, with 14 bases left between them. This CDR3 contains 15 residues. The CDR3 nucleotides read TGTGCCAGCAGTGACTGGGGCCCTTGGGACTATGGCTACACCTTC. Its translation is CASSDWGPWDYGYTF.

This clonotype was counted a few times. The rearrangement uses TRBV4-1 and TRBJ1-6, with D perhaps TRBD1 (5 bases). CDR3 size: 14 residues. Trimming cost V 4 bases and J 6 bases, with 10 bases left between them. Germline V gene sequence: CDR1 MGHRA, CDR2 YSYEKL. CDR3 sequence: CASSLQEGNSPLHF. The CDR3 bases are TGCGCCAGCAGCCTACAGGAGGGTAATTCACCCCTCCACTTT.

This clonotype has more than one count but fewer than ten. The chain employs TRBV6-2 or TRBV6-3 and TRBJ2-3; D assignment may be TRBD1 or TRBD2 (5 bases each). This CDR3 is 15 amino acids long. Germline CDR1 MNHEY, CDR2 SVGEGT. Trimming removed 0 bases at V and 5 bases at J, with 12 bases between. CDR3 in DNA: TGTGCCAGCAGTTACTCGAGAGGGGCTGAAGATACGCAGTATTTT. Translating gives CASSYSRGAEDTQYF.

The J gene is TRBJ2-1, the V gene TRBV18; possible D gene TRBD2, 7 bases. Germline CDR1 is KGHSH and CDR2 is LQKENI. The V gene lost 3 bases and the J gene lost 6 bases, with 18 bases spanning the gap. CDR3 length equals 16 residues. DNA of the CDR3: TGTGCCAGCTCACCTAAACACGGGGGGCTGGTCAATGAGCAGTTCTTC. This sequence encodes CASSPKHGGLVNEQFF.

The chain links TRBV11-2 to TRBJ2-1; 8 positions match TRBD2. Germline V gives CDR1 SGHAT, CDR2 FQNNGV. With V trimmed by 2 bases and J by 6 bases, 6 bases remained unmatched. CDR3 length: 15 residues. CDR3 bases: TGTGCCAGCAGCTTAACGGGGGGGCCTCTCAATGAGCAGTTCTTC. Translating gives CASSLTGGPLNEQFF.

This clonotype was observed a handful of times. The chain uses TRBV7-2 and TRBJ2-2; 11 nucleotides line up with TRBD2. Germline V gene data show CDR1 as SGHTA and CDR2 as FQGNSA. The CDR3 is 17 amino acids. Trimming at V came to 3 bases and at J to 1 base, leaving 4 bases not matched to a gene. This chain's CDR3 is CASSFLAGGENTGELFF. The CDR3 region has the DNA TGTGCCAGCAGCTTTCTAGCGGGGGGCGAGAACACCGGGGAGCTGTTTTTT.

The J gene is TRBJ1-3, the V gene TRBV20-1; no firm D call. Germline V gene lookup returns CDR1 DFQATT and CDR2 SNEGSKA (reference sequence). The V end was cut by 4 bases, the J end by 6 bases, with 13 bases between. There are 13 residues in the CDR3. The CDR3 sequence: CSANLRGENTIYF. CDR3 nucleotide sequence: TGCAGTGCTAACCTCCGGGGTGAAAACACCATATATTTT.

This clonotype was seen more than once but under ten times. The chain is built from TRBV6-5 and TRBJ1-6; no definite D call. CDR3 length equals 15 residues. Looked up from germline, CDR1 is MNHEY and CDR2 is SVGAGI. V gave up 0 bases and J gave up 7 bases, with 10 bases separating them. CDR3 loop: CASSYSAVLNSPLHF. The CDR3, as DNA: TGTGCCAGCAGTTACTCGGCAGTATTGAATTCACCCCTCCACTTT.

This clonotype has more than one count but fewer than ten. The CDR3 sequence: CATSPGLASYNEQFF. The CDR3 region has the DNA TGTGCCACCAGTCCGGGACTAGCATCCTACAATGAGCAGTTCTTC. The chain joins TRBV15 to TRBJ2-1, with 9 bases matching TRBD2. The junction had 4 bases not matched to a gene; V was cut back by 6 bases and J by 1 base. The CDR3 is 15 amino acids. Germline V CDR1 and CDR2: LNHNV, YYDKDF (reference sequence).

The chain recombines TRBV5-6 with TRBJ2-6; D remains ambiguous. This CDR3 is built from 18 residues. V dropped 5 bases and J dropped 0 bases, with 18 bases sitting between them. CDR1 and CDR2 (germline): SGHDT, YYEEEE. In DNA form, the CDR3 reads TGTGCCAGCAGGCTCTACGGTCCTGACCTCTCTGGGGCCAACGTCCTGACTTTC. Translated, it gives CASRLYGPDLSGANVLTF.

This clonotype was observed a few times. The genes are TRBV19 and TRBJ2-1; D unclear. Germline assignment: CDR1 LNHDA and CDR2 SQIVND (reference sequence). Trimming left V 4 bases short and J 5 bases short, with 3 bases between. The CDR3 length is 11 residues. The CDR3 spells CASSTHNEQFF. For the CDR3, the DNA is TGTGCCAGTAGTACCCACAATGAGCAGTTCTTC.

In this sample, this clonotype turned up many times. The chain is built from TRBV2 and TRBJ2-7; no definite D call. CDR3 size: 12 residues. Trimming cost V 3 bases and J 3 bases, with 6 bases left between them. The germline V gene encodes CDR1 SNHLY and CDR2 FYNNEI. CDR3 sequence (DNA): TGTGCCAGCAGTGATGCCGGCTACGAGCAGTACTTC. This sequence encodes CASSDAGYEQYF.

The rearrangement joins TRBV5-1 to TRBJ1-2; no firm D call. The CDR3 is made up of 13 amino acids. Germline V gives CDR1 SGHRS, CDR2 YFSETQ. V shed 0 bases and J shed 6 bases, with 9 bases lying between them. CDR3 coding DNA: TGCGCCAGCAGCTTGGGGGCAGTTGATGGCTACACCTTC. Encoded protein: CASSLGAVDGYTF.